This T cell receptor beta chain was profiled in a study of CD4 T cell repertoires in COVID-19. Assay used: immunoSEQ multiplex PCR; TCRdb lists only in-frame clones, some missing. The sample contains some 24,000 clones, 93% of which appear only once. These memory T cells were uncultured and sequenced directly after ex vivo isolation. The CDR3 length is 15 residues. Looked up from germline, CDR1 is LNHDA and CDR2 is SQIVND (reference sequence). With V trimmed by 3 bases and J by 7 bases, 7 bases remained unmatched. The receptor was isolated from a human donor who had COVID-19. The sequences come from circulating follicular helper CD4+ T cells (cTfh) from blood, collected before the COVID-19 pandemic. The genes are TRBV19 and TRBJ2-4, with 9 bases lining up with TRBD2. CDR3: CASSMASGAGNIQYF. CDR3 in DNA: TGTGCCAGTAGTATGGCTAGCGGGGCAGGTAACATTCAGTACTTC.